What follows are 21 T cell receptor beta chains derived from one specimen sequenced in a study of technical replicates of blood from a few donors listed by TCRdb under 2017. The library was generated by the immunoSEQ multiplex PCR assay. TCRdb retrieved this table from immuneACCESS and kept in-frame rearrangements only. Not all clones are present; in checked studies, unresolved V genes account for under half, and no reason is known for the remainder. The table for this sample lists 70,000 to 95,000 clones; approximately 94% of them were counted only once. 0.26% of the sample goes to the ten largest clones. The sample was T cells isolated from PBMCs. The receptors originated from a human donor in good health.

Here the CDR3 DNA reads TGTGCCAGTCAAGCAGACGGACTAGCGGGAGAAGAGACCCAGTACTTC. This gives the protein CASQADGLAGEETQYF. The genes are TRBV9 and TRBJ2-5, with 13 bases identical to TRBD2. CDR1 and CDR2 from the germline V gene are SGDLS and YYNGEE. The CDR3 extends over 16 amino acids. The V and J ends lost 8 bases and 3 bases, in that order; junction bases with no gene match: 10.

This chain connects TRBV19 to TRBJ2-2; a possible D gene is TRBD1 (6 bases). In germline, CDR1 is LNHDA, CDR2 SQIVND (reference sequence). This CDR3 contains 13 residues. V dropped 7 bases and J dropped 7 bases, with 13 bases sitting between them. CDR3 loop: CASTTDRYGELFF. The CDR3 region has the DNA TGTGCCAGTACCACAGACAGGTACGGGGAGCTGTTTTTT. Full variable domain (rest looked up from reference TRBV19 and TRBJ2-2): DGGITQSPKYLFRKEGQNVTLSCEQNLNHDAMYWYRQDPGQGLRLIYYSQIVNDFQKGDIAEGYSVSREKKESFPLTVTSAQKNPTAFYLCASTTDRYGELFFGEGSRLTVL.

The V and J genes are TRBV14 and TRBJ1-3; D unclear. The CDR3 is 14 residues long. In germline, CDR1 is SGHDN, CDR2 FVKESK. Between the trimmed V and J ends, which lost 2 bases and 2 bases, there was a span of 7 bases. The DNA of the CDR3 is TGTGCCAGCAGCCAAACGGAGGCTGGAAACACCATATATTTT. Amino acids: CASSQTEAGNTIYF.

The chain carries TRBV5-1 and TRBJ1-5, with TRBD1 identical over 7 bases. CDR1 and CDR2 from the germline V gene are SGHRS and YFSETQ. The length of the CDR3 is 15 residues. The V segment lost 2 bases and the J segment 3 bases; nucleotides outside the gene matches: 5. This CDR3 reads CASSLTGEPNQPQHF. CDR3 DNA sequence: TGCGCCAGCAGCTTAACAGGGGAGCCCAATCAGCCCCAGCATTTT.

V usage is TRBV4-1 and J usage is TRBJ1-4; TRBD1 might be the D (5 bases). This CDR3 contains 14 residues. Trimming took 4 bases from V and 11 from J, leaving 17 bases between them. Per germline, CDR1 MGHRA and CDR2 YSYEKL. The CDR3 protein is CASSPDSGGLKLFF. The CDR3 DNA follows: TGCGCCAGCAGCCCAGACAGCGGAGGTTTGAAACTGTTTTTT.

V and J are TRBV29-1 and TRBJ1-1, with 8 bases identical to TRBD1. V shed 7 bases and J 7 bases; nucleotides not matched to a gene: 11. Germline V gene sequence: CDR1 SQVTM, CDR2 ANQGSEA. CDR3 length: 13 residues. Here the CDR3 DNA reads TGCAGCGCAACCGGGACAGGCGTTTATGAAGCTTTCTTT. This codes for CSATGTGVYEAFF.

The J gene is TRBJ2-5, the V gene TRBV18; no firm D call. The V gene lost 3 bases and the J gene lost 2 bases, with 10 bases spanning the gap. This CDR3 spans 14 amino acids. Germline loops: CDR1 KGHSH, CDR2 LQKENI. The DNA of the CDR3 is TGTGCCAGCTCACCGAAGCCTCAACAAGAGACCCAGTACTTC. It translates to CASSPKPQQETQYF.

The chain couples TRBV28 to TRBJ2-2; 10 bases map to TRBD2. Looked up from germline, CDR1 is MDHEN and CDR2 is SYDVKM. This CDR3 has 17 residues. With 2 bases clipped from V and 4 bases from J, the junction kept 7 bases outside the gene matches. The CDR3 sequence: CASSLRGAGGFTGELFF. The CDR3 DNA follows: TGTGCCAGCAGTTTACGGGGAGCGGGGGGGTTCACCGGGGAGCTGTTTTTT. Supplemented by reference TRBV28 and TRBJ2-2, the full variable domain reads DVKVTQSSRYLVKRTGEKVFLECVQDMDHENMFWYRQDPGLGLRLIYFSYDVKMKEKGDIPEGYSVSREKKERFSLILESASTNQTSMYLCASSLRGAGGFTGELFFGEGSRLTVL.

CDR3 DNA: TGTGCCACTCACAGGAACACTGAAGCTTTCTTT. It is translated as CATHRNTEAFF. The V and J genes are TRBV28 and TRBJ1-1, with D unclear. Germline lookup yields CDR1 MDHEN and CDR2 SYDVKM. The CDR3 covers 11 residues. V lost 10 bases, J lost 1 base, and 7 bases lay in between.

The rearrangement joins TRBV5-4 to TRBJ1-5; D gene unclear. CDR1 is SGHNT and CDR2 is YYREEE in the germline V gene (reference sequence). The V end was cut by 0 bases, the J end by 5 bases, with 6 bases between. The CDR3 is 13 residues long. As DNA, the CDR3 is TGTGCCAGCAGCTTGGGCGGGGATCAGCCCCAGCATTTT. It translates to CASSLGGDQPQHF.

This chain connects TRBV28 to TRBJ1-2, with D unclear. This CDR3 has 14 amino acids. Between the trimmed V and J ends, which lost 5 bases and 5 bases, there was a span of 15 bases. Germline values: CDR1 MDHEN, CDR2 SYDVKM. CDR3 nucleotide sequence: TGTGCCAGCAGTCCCGGTGGAGGGCCGTATGGCTACACCTTC. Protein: CASSPGGGPYGYTF.

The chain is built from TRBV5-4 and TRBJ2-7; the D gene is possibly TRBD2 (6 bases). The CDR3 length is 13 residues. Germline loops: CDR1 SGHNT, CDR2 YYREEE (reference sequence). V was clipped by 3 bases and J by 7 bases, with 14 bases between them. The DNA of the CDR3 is TGTGCCAGCAGCTGGGGGACTGAGAGGGAGCAGTACTTC. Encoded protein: CASSWGTEREQYF.

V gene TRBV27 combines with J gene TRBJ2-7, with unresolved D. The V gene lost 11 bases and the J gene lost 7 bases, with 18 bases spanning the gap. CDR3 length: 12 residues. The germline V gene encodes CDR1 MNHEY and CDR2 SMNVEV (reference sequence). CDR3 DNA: TGTGCCGCCGGTGTTTCGGTACGGGAGCAGTACTTC. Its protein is CAAGVSVREQYF.

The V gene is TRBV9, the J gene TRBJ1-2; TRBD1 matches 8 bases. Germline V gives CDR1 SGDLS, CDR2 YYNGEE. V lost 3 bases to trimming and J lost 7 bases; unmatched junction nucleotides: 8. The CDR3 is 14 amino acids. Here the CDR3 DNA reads TGTGCCAGCAGCGAAGACCCAGGGGGCCTTGGCTACACCTTC. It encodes CASSEDPGGLGYTF.

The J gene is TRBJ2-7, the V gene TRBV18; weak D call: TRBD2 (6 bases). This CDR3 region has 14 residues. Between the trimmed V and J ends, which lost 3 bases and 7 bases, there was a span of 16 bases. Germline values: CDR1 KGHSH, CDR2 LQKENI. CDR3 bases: TGTGCCAGCTCACCCAGTTGGGACTTTAAGGAGCAGTACTTC. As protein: CASSPSWDFKEQYF.

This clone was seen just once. CDR3 DNA: TGCGCCAGCAGCTACGGGCAGGGGACAGATACGCAGTATTTT. This encodes CASSYGQGTDTQYF. V gene TRBV5-1 combines with J gene TRBJ2-3; D may be TRBD1 (6 bases). The ends were cut back, 3 bases at V and 3 bases at J, with 11 bases in the middle. Germline-derived CDR1 and CDR2 are SGHRS and YFSETQ. The CDR3 has 14 residues.

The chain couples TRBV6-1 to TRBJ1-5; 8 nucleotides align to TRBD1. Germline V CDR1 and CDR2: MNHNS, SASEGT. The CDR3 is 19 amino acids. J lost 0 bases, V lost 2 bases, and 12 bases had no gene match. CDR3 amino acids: CASSEKGAGQVYSNQPQHF. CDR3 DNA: TGTGCCAGCAGTGAAAAGGGTGCGGGACAGGTTTATAGCAATCAGCCCCAGCATTTT.

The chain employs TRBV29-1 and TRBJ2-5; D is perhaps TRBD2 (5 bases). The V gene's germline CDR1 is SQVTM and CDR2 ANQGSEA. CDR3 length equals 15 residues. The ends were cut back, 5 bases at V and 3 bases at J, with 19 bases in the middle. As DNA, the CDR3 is TGCAGCGTTAACCCCCTCCGGGATGGGGAAGAGACCCAGTACTTC. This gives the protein CSVNPLRDGEETQYF.

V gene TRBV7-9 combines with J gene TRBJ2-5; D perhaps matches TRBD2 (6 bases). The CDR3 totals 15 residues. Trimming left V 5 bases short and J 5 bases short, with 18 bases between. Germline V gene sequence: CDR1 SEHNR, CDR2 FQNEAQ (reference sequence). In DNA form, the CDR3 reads TGTGCCAGCAGCGCTAGACTAGGGAAGTGGGAGACCCAGTACTTC. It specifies CASSARLGKWETQYF. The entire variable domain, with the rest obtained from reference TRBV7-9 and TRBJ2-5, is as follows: DTGVSQNPRHKITKRGQNVTFRCDPISEHNRLYWYRQTLGQGPEFLTYFQNEAQLEKSRLLSDRFSAERPKGSFSTLEIQRTEQGDSAMYLCASSARLGKWETQYFGPGTRLLVL.

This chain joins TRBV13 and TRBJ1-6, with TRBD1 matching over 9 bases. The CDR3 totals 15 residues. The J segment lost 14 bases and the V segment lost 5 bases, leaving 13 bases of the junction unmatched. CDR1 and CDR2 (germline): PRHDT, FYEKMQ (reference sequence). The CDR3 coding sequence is TGTGCCAGCAGCCCGGCGGGGACAGGGTTGTCGGCCCTCCACTTT. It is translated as CASSPAGTGLSALHF. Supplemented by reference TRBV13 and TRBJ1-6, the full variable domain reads AAGVIQSPRHLIKEKRETATLKCYPIPRHDTVYWYQQGPGQDPQFLISFYEKMQSDKGSIPDRFSAQQFSDYHSELNMSSLELGDSALYFCASSPAGTGLSALHFGNGTRLTVT.

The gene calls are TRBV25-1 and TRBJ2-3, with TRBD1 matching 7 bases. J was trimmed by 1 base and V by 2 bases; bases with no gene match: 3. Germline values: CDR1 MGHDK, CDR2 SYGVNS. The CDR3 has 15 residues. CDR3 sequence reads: CASSEEGTGTDTQYF. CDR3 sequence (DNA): TGTGCCAGCAGTGAAGAAGGGACAGGCACAGATACGCAGTATTTT.